The present entry profiles one T cell receptor (beta chain) with its context. Its antigen has not been determined. One base away there is no much larger clone; base qualities are not given. Per the publication, the time point label means: week 35, safety follow-up. A 20-mer mutant IDH1 peptide at 300 micrograms in Montanide made up each vaccine dose, which was injected subcutaneously together with topical imiquimod. Across visits V03 through V10, patients got a total of eight vaccinations, given in weeks 1, 3, 5, 7, 11, 15, 19 and 23. Newly diagnosed WHO grade 3 or 4 IDH1-mutant astrocytomas showing loss of nuclear ATRX were present in the donors. The samples were drawn from NOA16, a multicentre, single-arm, open-label phase I trial in Germany that tested a mutant IDH1 peptide vaccine in humans for the first time. Genomic DNA for TCRB sequencing was isolated from EDTA blood with the DNeasy Blood and Tissue Kit.

V is clipped by 0 bases and J by 6 bases, and the sequence between their germline boundaries is 8 bases long. Per the germline V gene (reference sequence), GTSNPN is the CDR1 and SVGIG is the CDR2. The CDR3 runs 12 residues from the cysteine to the phenylalanine. Of the read, only the CDR3 DNA is kept; its 36 bases are in frame from base 1. Libraries were constructed by the immunoSEQ multiplex PCR assay. Following the manufacturer's protocol, the hsTCRB Kit was used to amplify rearranged TCR beta chain sequences. TCRB libraries were sequenced on an Illumina MiSeq. In the original analysis: The proprietary platform of the kit vendor was used for demultiplexing, trimming and gene mapping. TCRdb re-hosts the immuneACCESS table, in-frame sequences only. Its copies lack some clones; in the studies checked, an unresolved V gene accounts for under half of them, and the cause for the rest is not known. D and trimming were read from the DNA, whereas the V and J calls and clone size are those reported in that table. Counted in this sample were around 26,000 clones; approximately 87% of them appeared once. The ten largest clones capture 25% to 35% of the sample.

This specimen comes from a study of a mutant IDH1 vaccine in newly diagnosed glioma (dated by TCRdb to the early 2020s). Context from the whole study: Vaccination started 4-6 weeks after radiotherapy alone, or was given together with temozolomide cycles in the groups whose treatment included chemotherapy. The roughly 32 treated patients were approximately 60% male and roughly 40% female, with a mean age of around 40 years. Before enrollment, patients had received standard therapy of radiotherapy alone, temozolomide alone, or radiochemotherapy with temozolomide; most received the combination. The week-35 safety follow-up took place at visit V12, and the week-47 end of study took place at visit V13. Peripheral blood was collected at six visits: V03 (baseline), V05, V07, V10, V12 and V13. For exploratory analyses, longitudinal TCRB deep sequencing was carried out in around 26 treated patients wherever samples were available. The full study reports these points: PBMC samples for TCRB deep sequencing were selected based on availability. It was noted by the authors that analyses of patient blood samples could not be reproduced owing to sample limitations. Pseudoprogression appeared unrelated to alterations in the top peripheral T cell clonotypes detected by TCRB sequencing. Immune responses induced by the vaccine were seen in approximately 93% of patients across multiple MHC alleles.

This TCR derives from a man aged 25-40 years with glioma. The V gene is TRBV30 and the J gene is TRBJ1-1, with the D segment identity uncertain. The sample in question was PBMCs, obtained from a glioma patient whose treatment included an IDH1 peptide vaccine. The CDR3 sequence is CAWSVREAEAFF. The nucleotides read TGTGCCTGGAGTGTACGGGAGGCTGAAGCTTTCTTT.